Shown below are 20 T cell receptor beta chains from a single sample sequenced in a study of shared clonotypes between healthy human individuals. Using immunoSEQ multiplex PCR, the repertoire was profiled, and TCRdb retains in-frame clones only, with some absent. The sample includes millions of clones, approximately 94% of them seen just once. Only CD45RO-negative cells positively selected for CCR7 counted as naive CD8 cells, so terminally differentiated effector memory CD45RA+ cells were excluded. The material sequenced was naive CD8+ T cells sorted from blood. These receptors all stem from a man aged 18 to 29 in good health.

Regarding this clone: The junction differs from germline at one of its ends, possibly a read error. The J gene is TRBJ2-7, the V gene TRBV6-1; 7 bases map to TRBD1. The germline CDR1 and CDR2 sequences are MNHNS and SASEGT. This CDR3 is built from 10 residues. This chain's CDR3 is CASSEKQGFF. The CDR3 DNA sequence: TGTGCCAGCAGTGAAAAACAGGGGTTCTTC.

This chain uses TRBV27 with TRBJ1-2, with D maybe TRBD1 (6 bases). The CDR3 extends over 13 amino acids. The germline V gene encodes CDR1 MNHEY and CDR2 SMNVEV (reference sequence). The V end lost 2 bases, the J end lost 8 bases, and 12 bases lay between the germline ends. CDR3: CASSLRGSPGYTF. The CDR3 DNA reads as TGTGCCAGCAGTTTAAGGGGGTCCCCCGGCTACACCTTC.

V gene TRBV9 combines with J gene TRBJ1-2; D possibly corresponds to TRBD1 (5 bases). V lost 3 bases, J lost 7 bases, and 19 bases lay in between. There are 15 residues in the CDR3. In germline, CDR1 is SGDLS, CDR2 YYNGEE. The CDR3 DNA is TGTGCCAGCAGCGAGCAATCCGGGACCCTTCCTGGCTACACCTTC. Residues: CASSEQSGTLPGYTF.

About this clone itself: The same CDR3 also results from other DNA sequences found in this sample. The genes are TRBV9 and TRBJ2-1; no clear D gene. V was shortened by 4 bases and J by 1 base, with 6 bases between the two germline ends. Germline V gene lookup returns CDR1 SGDLS and CDR2 YYNGEE. This CDR3 has 13 residues. The CDR3, as DNA: TGTGCCAGCAGCCCTGGATCCTACAATGAGCAGTTCTTC. Its translation is CASSPGSYNEQFF.

This chain links TRBV7-9 with TRBJ2-5; the D is unclear. The CDR3 length is 15 residues. The germline V gene encodes CDR1 SEHNR and CDR2 FQNEAQ (reference sequence). The V and J ends lost 5 bases and 1 base respectively, with 14 bases between them. CDR3 in amino acids: CASSPAEWGQETQYF. The CDR3 DNA follows: TGTGCCAGCAGCCCCGCAGAGTGGGGCCAAGAGACCCAGTACTTC.

This clone was recorded many times. The chain links TRBV2 to TRBJ1-2, with a weak D call TRBD1 (5 bases). The CDR3 is made up of 24 amino acids. CDR1 is SNHLY and CDR2 is FYNNEI in the germline V gene. The ends were cut back, 3 bases at V and 3 bases at J, with 41 bases in the middle. The CDR3 spells CASSEPGGYLDNGIPLNPHYGYTF. In DNA, the CDR3 is TGTGCCAGCAGTGAGCCGGGGGGATATCTTGACAACGGTATACCTCTCAACCCTCACTATGGCTACACCTTC.

This chain uses TRBV7-2 with TRBJ2-5; D not resolved. Germline V gene lookup returns CDR1 SGHTA and CDR2 FQGNSA. With 1 base removed from V and 2 bases from J, the gap between germline ends came to 11 bases. The CDR3 has 15 residues. The CDR3 nucleotides read TGTGCCAGCAGCTTAGAGTGGCAGGAGCAAGAGACCCAGTACTTC. It codes for CASSLEWQEQETQYF.

The J gene is TRBJ1-1, the V gene TRBV10-3; 12 nucleotides line up with TRBD1. V was pared by 10 bases and J by 5 bases, with 14 bases of the junction left unmatched. CDR1 and CDR2 from the germline V gene are ENHRY and SYGVKD. The length of the CDR3 is 16 residues. The CDR3 sequence is CATLTGTGGRETEAFF. CDR3 coding DNA: TGTGCCACCCTTACCGGGACAGGGGGCCGGGAGACTGAAGCTTTCTTT.

This chain connects TRBV27 to TRBJ2-7; D perhaps matches TRBD1 (6 bases). Trimming removed 3 bases at V and 5 bases at J, with 14 bases between. This CDR3 spans 14 amino acids. Germline CDR1 reads MNHEY; CDR2 reads SMNVEV (reference sequence). In DNA form, the CDR3 reads TGTGCCAGCAGTTTCACAGGGACGCTGAACGAGCAGTACTTC. It specifies CASSFTGTLNEQYF.

CDR3 loop: CASSYTGNEQYF. The CDR3 bases are TGTGCTTCGAGCTATACAGGTAACGAGCAGTACTTC. The chain employs TRBV6-6 and TRBJ2-7; possibly TRBD1 for D (5 bases). The CDR3 runs 12 residues. Germline CDR1 and CDR2: MNHNY and SVGAGI (reference sequence).

The rearrangement joins TRBV7-9 to TRBJ2-1; D unresolved. Germline values: CDR1 SEHNR, CDR2 FQNEAQ (reference sequence). V lost 5 bases to trimming and J lost 4 bases, with 9 bases between them. The length of the CDR3 is 13 residues. CDR3 DNA: TGTGCCAGCAGCGGTAGGAGTTACAATGAGCAGTTCTTC. Translated, it gives CASSGRSYNEQFF.

Regarding this clone: The sample has other DNA sequences that encode this CDR3 too. This rearrangement joins TRBV5-4 to TRBJ1-1, with TRBD1 as a possible D gene (6 bases). The CDR3 has 13 residues. Germline assignment: CDR1 SGHNT and CDR2 YYREEE (reference sequence). Trimming removed 3 bases at V and 1 base at J, with 7 bases between. The CDR3 sequence: CASSSGQNTEAFF. DNA of the CDR3: TGTGCCAGCAGCTCGGGACAGAACACTGAAGCTTTCTTT.

This chain links TRBV7-9 with TRBJ2-2; 8 bases fit TRBD1. The CDR3 runs 17 residues. CDR1 is SEHNR, CDR2 FQNEAQ, per germline (reference sequence). With 5 bases clipped from V and 7 bases from J, the junction kept 15 bases outside the gene matches. This CDR3 reads CASSQGQGQSKNGELFF. CDR3 DNA sequence: TGTGCCAGCAGCCAAGGACAGGGCCAATCTAAGAACGGGGAGCTGTTTTTT.

The CDR3 nucleotides are TGTGCCAGCAGCCCCAGGGACAGTACGGGCGAGCAGTACTTC. It translates to CASSPRDSTGEQYF. This chain joins TRBV7-9 and TRBJ2-7; 7 bases agree with TRBD1. The CDR3 consists of 14 residues. V lost 5 bases, J lost 6 bases, and 10 bases stayed unmatched. Germline-derived CDR1 and CDR2 are SEHNR and FQNEAQ (reference sequence).

The rearrangement uses TRBV19 and TRBJ2-1; no clear D gene. Germline V gene sequence: CDR1 LNHDA, CDR2 SQIVND (reference sequence). CDR3 size: 11 residues. Between the trimmed V and J ends, which lost 11 bases and 8 bases, there was a span of 13 bases. The CDR3 DNA reads as TGTGCCTGCGAGAAGGGTGATGAGCAGTTCTTC. Protein product: CACEKGDEQFF.

This chain links TRBV7-9 with TRBJ2-7; D tentatively reads TRBD1 or TRBD2 (5 bases each). CDR1 and CDR2 (germline): SEHNR, FQNEAQ (reference sequence). With 8 bases removed from V and 5 bases from J, the gap between germline ends came to 10 bases. The CDR3 is 11 residues long. The CDR3 region has the DNA TGTGCCAGCCCCGTGGGGGACGAGCAGTACTTC. Amino acids: CASPVGDEQYF.

As to this clone: Different DNA sequences within this sample yield the same CDR3. The chain links TRBV6-1 to TRBJ2-1, with D perhaps TRBD1 (5 bases). CDR1 and CDR2 from the germline V gene are MNHNS and SASEGT. This CDR3 is 12 amino acids long. Between the trimmed V and J ends, which lost 10 bases and 4 bases, there was a span of 11 bases. CDR3 residues: CAIADSYNEQFF. The CDR3 nucleotides read TGTGCCATCGCTGACAGTTACAATGAGCAGTTCTTC.

Notes on this clone: Other DNA variants within this sample encode the same CDR3. The CDR3 loop is CASSLGYTEAFF. The CDR3 DNA sequence: TGTGCCAGCAGCTTAGGATACACTGAAGCTTTCTTT. V gene TRBV7-9 combines with J gene TRBJ1-1; D is unresolved. Per germline, CDR1 SEHNR and CDR2 FQNEAQ (reference sequence). V dropped 1 base and J dropped 3 bases, with 3 bases sitting between them. The CDR3 has 12 residues.

The rearrangement joins TRBV29-1 to TRBJ2-2, with 7 bases that match TRBD1. CDR1 and CDR2 (germline): SQVTM, ANQGSEA. The CDR3 is made up of 13 amino acids. After removal of 6 bases from V and 7 bases from J, the junction contained 8 bases not matched to a gene. The CDR3, as DNA: TGCAGCGTCAGACCGACAGGGTACGGGGAGCTGTTTTTT. This encodes CSVRPTGYGELFF.

J is TRBJ1-4 and V is TRBV19, with D hard to call. Germline CDR1 is LNHDA and CDR2 is SQIVND (reference sequence). Trimming pared 4 bases from V and 7 bases from J, leaving 16 bases between. The CDR3 covers 15 residues. The CDR3 DNA reads TGTGCCAGTAGTAAGTTCCCCCCGGATGGTGAAAAACTGTTTTTT. Protein product: CASSKFPPDGEKLFF.